The present TCR beta chain was sequenced within a study of shared clonotypes between healthy human individuals. Study-level points and caveats: Among a few donors, approximately 5% of naive CD4 clonotypes were found in common.

In regard to this clone: Its cognate antigen is unknown.

Naive CD8 cells lacked CD45RO, underwent positive selection for CCR7 and left out terminally differentiated effector memory CD45RA+ cells. At the deep level, the assay was run. TCRdb's table, derived via immunoSEQ multiplex PCR, lists solely in-frame clones and lacks some. The profile shows about 590,000 clones, less than 97% of them singletons. V shed 4 bases and J shed 1 base, with 11 bases lying between them. CDR1 and CDR2 from the germline V gene are LNHNV and YYDKDF (reference sequence). The CDR3 is 14 residues long. This clonotype was sampled from a woman in her twenties or thirties in good health. Sequencing was done on a sample of naive CD8+ T cells sorted from blood. V usage is TRBV15 and J usage is TRBJ2-7, with a possible D match to TRBD2 (6 bases). The CDR3 loop is CATSNRGSSYEQYF. The DNA for the CDR3 is TGTGCCACCAGCAATCGGGGGTCGTCCTACGAGCAGTACTTC.